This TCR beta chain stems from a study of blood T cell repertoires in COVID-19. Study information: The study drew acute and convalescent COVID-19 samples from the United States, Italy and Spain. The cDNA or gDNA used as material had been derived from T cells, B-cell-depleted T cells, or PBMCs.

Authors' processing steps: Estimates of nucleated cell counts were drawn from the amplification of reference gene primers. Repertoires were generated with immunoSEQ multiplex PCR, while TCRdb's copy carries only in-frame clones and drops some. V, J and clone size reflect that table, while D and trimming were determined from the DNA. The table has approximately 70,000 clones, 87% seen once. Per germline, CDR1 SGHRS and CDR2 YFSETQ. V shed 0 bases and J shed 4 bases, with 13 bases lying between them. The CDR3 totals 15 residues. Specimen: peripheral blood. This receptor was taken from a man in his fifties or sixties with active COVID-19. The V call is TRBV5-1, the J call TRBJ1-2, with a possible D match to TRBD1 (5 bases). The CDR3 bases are TGCGCCAGCAGCTTGGGGCCGTCGGGGGGCTATGGCTACACCTTC. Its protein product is CASSLGPSGGYGYTF. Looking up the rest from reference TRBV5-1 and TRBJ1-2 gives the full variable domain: KAGVTQTPRYLIKTRGQQVTLSCSPISGHRSVSWYQQTPGQGLQFLFEYFSETQRNKGNFPGRFSGRQFSNSRSEMNVSTLELGDSALYLCASSLGPSGGYGYTFGSGTRLTVV.